Listed here is a single T cell receptor (beta chain). The data derive from a study of blood T cell repertoires in COVID-19. The table came from immunoSEQ multiplex PCR; TCRdb's copy has only in-frame clones and leaves some out. The top ten hold approximately 12% of the sample, which has roughly 250,000 clones, about 86% seen once. The junction had 7 bases not matched to a gene; V was cut back by 3 bases and J by 5 bases. CDR3 size: 16 residues. Germline CDR1 and CDR2: LGHDT and YNNKEL (reference sequence). The origin of this receptor is a woman in her thirties with COVID-19, enrolled during active disease. The sample taken for sequencing was peripheral blood. J is TRBJ2-2 and V is TRBV3-1 (or the pseudogene TRBV3-2); 9 bases are a match to TRBD1. In DNA, the CDR3 is TGTGCCAGCAGCCATCCCCCGGGGACAGGGACCGGGGAGCTGTTTTTT. Translating gives CASSHPPGTGTGELFF.